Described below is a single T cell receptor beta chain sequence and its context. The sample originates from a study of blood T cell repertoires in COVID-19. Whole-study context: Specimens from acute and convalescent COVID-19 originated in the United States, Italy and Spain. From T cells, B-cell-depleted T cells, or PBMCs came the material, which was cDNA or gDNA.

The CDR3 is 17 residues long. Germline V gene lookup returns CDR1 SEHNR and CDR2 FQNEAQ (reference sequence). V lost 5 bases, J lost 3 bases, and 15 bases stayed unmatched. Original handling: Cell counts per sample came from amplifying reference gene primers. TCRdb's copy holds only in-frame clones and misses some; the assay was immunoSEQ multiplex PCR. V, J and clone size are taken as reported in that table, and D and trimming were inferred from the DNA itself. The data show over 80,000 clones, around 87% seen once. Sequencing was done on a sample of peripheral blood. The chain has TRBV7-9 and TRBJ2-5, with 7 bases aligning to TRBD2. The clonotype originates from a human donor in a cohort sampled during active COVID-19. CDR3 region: CASSGRSGGLWEETQYF. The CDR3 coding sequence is TGTGCCAGCAGCGGACGTTCGGGGGGACTCTGGGAAGAGACCCAGTACTTC.